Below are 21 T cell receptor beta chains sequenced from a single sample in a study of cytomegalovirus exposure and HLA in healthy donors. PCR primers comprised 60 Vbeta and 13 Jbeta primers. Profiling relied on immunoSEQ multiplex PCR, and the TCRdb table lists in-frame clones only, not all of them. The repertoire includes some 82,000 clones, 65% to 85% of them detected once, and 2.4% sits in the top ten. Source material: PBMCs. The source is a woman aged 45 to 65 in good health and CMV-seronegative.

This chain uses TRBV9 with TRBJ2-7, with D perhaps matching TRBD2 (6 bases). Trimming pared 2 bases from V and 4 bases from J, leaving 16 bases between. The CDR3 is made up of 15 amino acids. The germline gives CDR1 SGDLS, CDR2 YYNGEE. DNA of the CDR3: TGTGCCAGCAGCGTCCACGGGACTGGCCAATACGAGCAGTACTTC. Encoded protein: CASSVHGTGQYEQYF.

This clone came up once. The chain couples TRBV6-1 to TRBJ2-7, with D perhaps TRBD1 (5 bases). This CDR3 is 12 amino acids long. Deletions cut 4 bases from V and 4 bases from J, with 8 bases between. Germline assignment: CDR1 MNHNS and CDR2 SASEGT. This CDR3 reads CASSARGYEQYV. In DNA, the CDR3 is TGTGCCAGCAGTGCAAGGGGATACGAGCAGTACGTC.

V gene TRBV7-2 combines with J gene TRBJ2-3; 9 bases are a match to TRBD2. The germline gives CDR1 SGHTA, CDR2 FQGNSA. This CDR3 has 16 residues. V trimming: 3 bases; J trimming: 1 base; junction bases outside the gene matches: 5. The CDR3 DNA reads TGTGCCAGCAGCTTTGGATCTAGCGGGGGCACAGATACGCAGTATTTT. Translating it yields CASSFGSSGGTDTQYF.

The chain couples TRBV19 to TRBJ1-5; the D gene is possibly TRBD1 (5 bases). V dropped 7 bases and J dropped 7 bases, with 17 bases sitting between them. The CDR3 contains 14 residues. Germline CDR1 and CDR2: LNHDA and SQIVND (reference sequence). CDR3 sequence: CASMRSGKDQPQHF. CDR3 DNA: TGTGCCAGTATGAGATCAGGGAAGGACCAGCCCCAGCATTTT.

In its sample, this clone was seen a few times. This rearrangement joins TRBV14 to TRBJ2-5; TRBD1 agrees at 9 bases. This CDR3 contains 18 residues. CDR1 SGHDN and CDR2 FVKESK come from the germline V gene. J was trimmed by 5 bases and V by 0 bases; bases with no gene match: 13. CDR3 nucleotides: TGTGCCAGCAGCCAAGACACTTACAGGGGGCTTGATCGGGAGACCCAGTACTTC. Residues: CASSQDTYRGLDRETQYF.

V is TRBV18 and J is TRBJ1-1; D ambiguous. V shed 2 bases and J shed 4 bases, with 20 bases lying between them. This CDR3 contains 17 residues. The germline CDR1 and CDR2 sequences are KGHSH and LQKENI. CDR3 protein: CASSPSPASQGSTEAFF. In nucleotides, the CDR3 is TGTGCCAGCTCACCATCCCCTGCGTCACAAGGGAGCACTGAAGCTTTCTTT.

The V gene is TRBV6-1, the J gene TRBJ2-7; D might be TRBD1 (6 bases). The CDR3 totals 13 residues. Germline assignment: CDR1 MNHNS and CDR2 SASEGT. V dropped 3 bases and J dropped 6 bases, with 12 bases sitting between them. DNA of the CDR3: TGTGCCAGCAGTGAGTCTTCAGGGGCCGAGCAGTACTTC. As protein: CASSESSGAEQYF.

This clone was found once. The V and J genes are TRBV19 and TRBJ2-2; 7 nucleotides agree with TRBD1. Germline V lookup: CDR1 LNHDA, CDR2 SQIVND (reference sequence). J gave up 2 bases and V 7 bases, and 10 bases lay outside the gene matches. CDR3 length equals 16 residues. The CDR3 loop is CASTPWLGGNTGELFF. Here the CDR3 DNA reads TGTGCCAGTACCCCATGGCTAGGGGGCAACACCGGGGAGCTGTTTTTT.

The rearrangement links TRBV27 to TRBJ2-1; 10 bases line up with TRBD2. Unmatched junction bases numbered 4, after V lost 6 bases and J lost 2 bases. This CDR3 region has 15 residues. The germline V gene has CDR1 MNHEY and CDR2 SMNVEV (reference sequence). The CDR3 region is CASSTGLAAYNEQFF. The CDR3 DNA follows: TGTGCCAGCAGCACCGGACTAGCGGCCTACAATGAGCAGTTCTTC.

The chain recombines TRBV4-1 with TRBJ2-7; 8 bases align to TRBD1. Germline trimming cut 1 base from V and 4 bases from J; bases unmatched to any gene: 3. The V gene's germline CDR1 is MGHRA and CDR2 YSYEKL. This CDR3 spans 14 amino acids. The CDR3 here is CASSQGYRGYEQYV. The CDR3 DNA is TGCGCCAGCAGCCAAGGGTACAGGGGGTACGAGCAGTACGTC.

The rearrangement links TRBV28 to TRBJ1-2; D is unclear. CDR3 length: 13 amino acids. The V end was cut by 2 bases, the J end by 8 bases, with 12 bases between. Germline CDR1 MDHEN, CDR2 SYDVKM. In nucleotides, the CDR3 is TGTGCCAGCAGTTTACCGGCACCCAGGGGCTACACCTTC. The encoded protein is CASSLPAPRGYTF.

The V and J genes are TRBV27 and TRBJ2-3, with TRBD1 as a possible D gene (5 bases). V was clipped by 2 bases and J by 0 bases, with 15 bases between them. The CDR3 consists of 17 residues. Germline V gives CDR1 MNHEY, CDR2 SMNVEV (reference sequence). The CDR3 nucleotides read TGTGCCAGCAGTTTAAAGTGGCAGGGTCTCAGCACAGATACGCAGTATTTT. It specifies CASSLKWQGLSTDTQYF.

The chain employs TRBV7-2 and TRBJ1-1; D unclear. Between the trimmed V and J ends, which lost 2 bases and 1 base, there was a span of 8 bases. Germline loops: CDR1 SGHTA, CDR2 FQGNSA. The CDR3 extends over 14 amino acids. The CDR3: CASSLSRWNTEAFF. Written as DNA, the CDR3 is TGTGCCAGCAGCTTATCGCGGTGGAACACTGAAGCTTTCTTT.

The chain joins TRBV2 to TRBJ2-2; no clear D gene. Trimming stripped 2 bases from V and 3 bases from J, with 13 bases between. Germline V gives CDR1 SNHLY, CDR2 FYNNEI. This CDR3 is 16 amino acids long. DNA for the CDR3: TGTGCCAGCAGTGAAAATCCGGGTTGGGACACCGGGGAGCTGTTTTTT. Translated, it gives CASSENPGWDTGELFF. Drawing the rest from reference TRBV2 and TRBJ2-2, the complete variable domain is EPEVTQTPSHQVTQMGQEVILRCVPISNHLYFYWYRQILGQKVEFLVSFYNNEISEKSEIFDDQFSVERPDGSNFTLKIRSTKLEDSAMYFCASSENPGWDTGELFFGEGSRLTVL.

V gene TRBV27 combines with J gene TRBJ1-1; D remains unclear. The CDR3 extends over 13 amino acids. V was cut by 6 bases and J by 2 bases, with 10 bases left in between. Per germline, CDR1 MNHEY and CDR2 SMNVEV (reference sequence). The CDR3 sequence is CASSLTVNTEAFF. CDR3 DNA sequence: TGTGCCAGCAGCCTTACAGTAAACACTGAAGCTTTCTTT.

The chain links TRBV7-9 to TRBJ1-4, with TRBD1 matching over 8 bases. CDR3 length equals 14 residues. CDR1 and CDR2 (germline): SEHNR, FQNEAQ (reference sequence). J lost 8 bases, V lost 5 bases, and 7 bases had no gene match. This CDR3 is CASSVRQGREKLFF. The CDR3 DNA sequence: TGTGCCAGCAGCGTAAGACAGGGGAGAGAAAAACTGTTTTTT.

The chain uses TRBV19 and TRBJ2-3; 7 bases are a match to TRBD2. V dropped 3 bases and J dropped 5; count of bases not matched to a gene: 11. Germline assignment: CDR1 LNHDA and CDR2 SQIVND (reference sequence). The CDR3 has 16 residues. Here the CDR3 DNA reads TGTGCCAGTAGTATCCCCCTAGCGGTCGGCGTAGATACGCAGTATTTT. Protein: CASSIPLAVGVDTQYF.

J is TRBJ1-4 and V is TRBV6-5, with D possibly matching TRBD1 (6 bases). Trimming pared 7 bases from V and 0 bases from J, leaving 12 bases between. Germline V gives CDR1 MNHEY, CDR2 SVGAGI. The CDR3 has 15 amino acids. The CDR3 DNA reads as TGTGCCAGCAAGAACCGACAGGCAACTAATGAAAAACTGTTTTTT. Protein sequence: CASKNRQATNEKLFF.

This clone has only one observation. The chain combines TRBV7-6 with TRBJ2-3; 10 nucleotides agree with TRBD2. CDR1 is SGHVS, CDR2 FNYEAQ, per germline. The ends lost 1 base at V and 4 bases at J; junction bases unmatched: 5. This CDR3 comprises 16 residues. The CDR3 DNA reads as TGTGCCAGCAGCTTAGAGGCTAGCGGGGGTGCAGATACGCAGTATTTT. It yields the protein CASSLEASGGADTQYF.

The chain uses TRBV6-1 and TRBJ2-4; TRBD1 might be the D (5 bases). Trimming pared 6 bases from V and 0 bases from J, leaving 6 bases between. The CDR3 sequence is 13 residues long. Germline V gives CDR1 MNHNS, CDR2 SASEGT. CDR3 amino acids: CASRTAAKNIQYF. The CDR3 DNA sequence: TGTGCCAGCAGGACAGCAGCCAAAAACATTCAGTACTTC.

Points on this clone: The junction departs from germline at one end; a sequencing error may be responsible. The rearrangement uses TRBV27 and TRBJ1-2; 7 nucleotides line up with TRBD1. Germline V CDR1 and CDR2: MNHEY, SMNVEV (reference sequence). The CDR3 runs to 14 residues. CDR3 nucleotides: TGTGCCAGCAGCCCGGGACAGAGTCGCTATGCCTACACCTTC. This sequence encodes CASSPGQSRYAYTF.